This TCR beta chain originates from a study of identifying expanded T cells in peripheral blood. Clones were sequenced by immunoSEQ multiplex PCR, and TCRdb holds only the in-frame ones, with some missing. Counted here are some 100,000 clones, roughly 85% occurring once; the ten biggest clones make up 17%. During the collection period, no donor immune events like infections were recorded. The study's findings and limits: Across healthy donors, higher total template counts meant significantly greater approximately two-week count variance. About 1.3 clones differed between technical replicates, versus around 15 and 19 over time.

As to this clone: The antigen remains unidentified.

The CDR3 is 14 amino acids. V was shortened by 2 bases and J by 3 bases, with 10 bases between the two germline ends. Germline V CDR1 and CDR2: SEHNR, FQNEAQ (reference sequence). The source is a person aged 18 to 70 in good health. The V and J genes are TRBV7-9 and TRBJ1-1; D unclear. The specimen sequenced was blood. The CDR3 is CASSLTTQYTEAFF. DNA for the CDR3: TGTGCCAGCAGCTTAACAACCCAATACACTGAAGCTTTCTTT.